One and the same sample provided the 28 T cell receptor beta chains below, sequenced in a study of blood T cell repertoires in COVID-19. The assay was immunoSEQ multiplex PCR, and TCRdb's table has in-frame clones only and misses some. This table has over 110,000 clones, about 90% appearing once. The sequenced sample consisted of peripheral blood. Source of these receptors: a woman aged 50 to 65 with acute or convalescent COVID-19.

The J gene is TRBJ2-7, the V gene TRBV19; the match to TRBD1 covers 9 bases. This CDR3 is 14 amino acids long. Germline loops: CDR1 LNHDA, CDR2 SQIVND (reference sequence). Germline trimming cut 5 bases from V and 7 bases from J; bases unmatched to any gene: 9. In DNA form, the CDR3 reads TGTGCCAGTAGTTCCGGGACAGGGATGGGGGAGCAGTACTTC. It is translated as CASSSGTGMGEQYF.

The V and J genes are TRBV18 and TRBJ2-2, with 15 bases aligning to TRBD2. CDR1 and CDR2 (germline): KGHSH, LQKENI. V trimming: 0 bases; J trimming: 5 bases; junction bases outside the gene matches: 1. The CDR3 is made up of 17 amino acids. The CDR3 here is CASSPPGTSGRTGELFF. The CDR3 nucleotides read TGTGCCAGCTCACCACCCGGGACTAGCGGGAGGACCGGGGAGCTGTTTTTT.

The V call is TRBV10-2, the J call TRBJ1-1; 7 positions agree with TRBD1. V lost 6 bases, J lost 5 bases, and 6 bases stayed unmatched. The V gene's germline CDR1 is WSHSY and CDR2 SAAADI. The CDR3 runs to 13 residues. The CDR3 loop is CASSPDRATEAFF. In DNA, the CDR3 is TGCGCCAGCAGCCCTGACAGGGCGACTGAAGCTTTCTTT.

The chain employs TRBV6-5 and TRBJ2-7; TRBD1 agrees at 8 bases. V dropped 2 bases and J dropped 6; count of bases not matched to a gene: 9. The CDR3 loop spans 15 amino acids. CDR1 and CDR2 (germline): MNHEY, SVGAGI. The CDR3 reads CASSYQPGQVSEQYF. The CDR3 DNA reads as TGTGCCAGCAGTTACCAACCGGGACAGGTGAGCGAGCAGTACTTC.

The rearrangement joins TRBV18 to TRBJ2-3, with TRBD1 matching over 8 bases. In germline, CDR1 is KGHSH, CDR2 LQKENI. CDR3 length: 16 residues. The V gene end was trimmed by 3 bases and the J gene end by 2 bases; junction bases not matched to a gene: 7. This chain's CDR3 is CASSPGTGWDTDTQYF. In DNA form, the CDR3 reads TGTGCCAGCTCACCCGGGACAGGCTGGGACACAGATACGCAGTATTTT.

For this clone: The junction departs from the called germline gene at one end, perhaps through a read error. The chain is built from TRBV7-7 and TRBJ2-1, with 8 bases lining up with TRBD2. CDR3 length: 16 amino acids. The V gene's germline CDR1 is SSHAT and CDR2 FNYEAQ (reference sequence). The chain's CDR3 is CASSLVYSGIGNEQFF. For the CDR3, the DNA is TGTGCTAGCAGCTTAGTATATAGCGGGATTGGCAATGAGCAGTTCTTC. Full variable domain (remainder filled in from reference TRBV7-7 and TRBJ2-1): GAGVSQSPRYKVTKRGQDVTLRCDPISSHATLYWYQQALGQGPEFLTYFNYEAQPDKSGLPSDRFSAERPEGSISTLTIQRTEQRDSAMYRCASSLVYSGIGNEQFFGPGTRLTVL.

The chain combines TRBV14 with TRBJ1-2; tentative D call: TRBD1 (6 bases). Germline V gene lookup returns CDR1 SGHDN and CDR2 FVKESK. This CDR3 has 13 residues. The V and J ends lost 2 bases and 2 bases respectively, with 6 bases between them. CDR3 sequence: CASSQTGNYGYTF. In nucleotides, the CDR3 is TGTGCCAGCAGCCAAACAGGGAACTATGGCTACACCTTC.

The CDR3 sequence is CASSQDSGRSYEQYF. The CDR3 bases are TGTGCCAGCAGCCAGGATAGCGGGAGGAGCTACGAGCAGTACTTC. The chain uses TRBV4-2 and TRBJ2-7; 10 positions agree with TRBD2. The CDR3 extends over 15 amino acids. In germline, CDR1 is LGHNA, CDR2 YNFKEQ. V trimming: 3 bases; J trimming: 3 bases; junction bases outside the gene matches: 5.

The chain combines TRBV30 with TRBJ2-1, with 9 positions matching TRBD2. Per germline, CDR1 GTSNPN and CDR2 SVGIG (reference sequence). The CDR3 is 15 amino acids. V lost 0 bases, J lost 9 bases, and 9 bases stayed unmatched. The CDR3 nucleotides are TGTGCCTGGAGTGTTGCAGCGGGGGGTGTATCTGAGCAGTTCTTC. Translated: CAWSVAAGGVSEQFF.

The V call is TRBV6-5, the J call TRBJ1-2, with D possibly TRBD1 on 5 matching bases. The CDR3 totals 14 residues. Germline CDR1 reads MNHEY; CDR2 reads SVGAGI. V was shortened by 0 bases and J by 5 bases, with 10 bases between the two germline ends. CDR3: CASSYSIRVYGYTF. Here the CDR3 DNA reads TGTGCCAGCAGTTACTCAATCAGGGTTTATGGCTACACCTTC.

The chain combines TRBV6-6 with TRBJ2-1, with 10 bases matching TRBD2. The J segment lost 9 bases and the V segment lost 6 bases, leaving 11 bases of the junction unmatched. The CDR3 extends over 15 amino acids. CDR1 is MNHNY and CDR2 is SVGAGI in the germline V gene (reference sequence). Written as DNA, the CDR3 is TGTGCCAGCAGCCGAAGCGGGAGGGCCGATGGTGAGCAGTTCTTC. It codes for CASSRSGRADGEQFF.

V is TRBV6-5 and J is TRBJ2-7, with 9 bases matching TRBD2. Per the germline V gene, CDR1 is MNHEY and CDR2 is SVGAGI. The junction had 3 bases not matched to a gene; V was cut back by 0 bases and J by 3 bases. The CDR3 covers 15 residues. CDR3 nucleotides: TGTGCCAGCAGTTACTCGAGACTAGCGGACTACGAGCAGTACTTC. This translates into CASSYSRLADYEQYF.

The chain recombines TRBV4-1 with TRBJ1-2, with D unresolved. Looked up from germline, CDR1 is MGHRA and CDR2 is YSYEKL. V lost 3 bases, J lost 3 bases, and 8 bases lay in between. The CDR3 loop spans 13 amino acids. The CDR3 sequence: CASSHSPHYGYTF. DNA for the CDR3: TGCGCCAGCAGCCACAGTCCCCACTATGGCTACACCTTC.

The chain couples TRBV5-1 to TRBJ1-5; TRBD1 is a possible D gene (6 bases). The CDR3 covers 15 residues. Germline assignment: CDR1 SGHRS and CDR2 YFSETQ. Trimming removed 0 bases at V and 0 bases at J, with 7 bases between. CDR3: CASSLGQASNQPQHF. In DNA form, the CDR3 reads TGCGCCAGCAGCTTGGGACAGGCTAGCAATCAGCCCCAGCATTTT.

The chain recombines TRBV9 with TRBJ1-3; D is uncertain. V gave up 4 bases and J gave up 0 bases, with 11 bases separating them. The germline V gene has CDR1 SGDLS and CDR2 YYNGEE. The CDR3 extends over 15 amino acids. The CDR3 bases are TGTGCCAGCAGCCCCCGAAGCAACTCTGGAAACACCATATATTTT. Amino acids: CASSPRSNSGNTIYF.

The genes are TRBV19 and TRBJ2-7; 10 nucleotides match TRBD1. CDR3 size: 18 residues. CDR1 is LNHDA and CDR2 is SQIVND in the germline V gene (reference sequence). The V gene end was trimmed by 2 bases and the J gene end by 5 bases; junction bases not matched to a gene: 15. The CDR3 here is CASSIFPGTPTGGDEQYF. The CDR3 bases are TGTGCCAGTAGTATATTCCCGGGAACTCCGACAGGGGGCGACGAGCAGTACTTC.

The chain joins TRBV7-8 to TRBJ2-2; 9 nucleotides agree with TRBD1. Looked up from germline, CDR1 is SGHVS and CDR2 is FQNEAQ. V shed 0 bases, J shed 7 bases, and the junction held 3 bases outside the gene matches. This CDR3 spans 15 amino acids. The CDR3, as DNA: TGTGCCAGCAGCTTAGCGGGGACAGGGATCGGGGAGCTGTTTTTT. Translating gives CASSLAGTGIGELFF.

This chain links TRBV12-3 or TRBV12-4 with TRBJ1-1; tentatively, D is TRBD1 (6 bases). V shed 5 bases and J shed 4 bases, with 11 bases lying between them. The CDR3 sequence is 13 residues long. DNA of the CDR3: TGTGCCAGCAGTCCTACAGGGCTCACTGAAGCTTTCTTT. This translates into CASSPTGLTEAFF.

The chain has TRBV5-1 and TRBJ1-1; D is unclear. CDR3 length: 15 residues. Germline CDR1 SGHRS, CDR2 YFSETQ. Trimming stripped 4 bases from V and 3 bases from J, with 16 bases between. The CDR3 DNA reads TGCGCCAGCAGCGTCGGTTTTATGTTGGACACTGAAGCTTTCTTT. It encodes CASSVGFMLDTEAFF.

In DNA, the CDR3 is TGTGCCAGCAGCTTAGGGACAGTTAACACCGGGGAGCTGTTTTTT. This translates into CASSLGTVNTGELFF. V and J are TRBV7-3 and TRBJ2-2; 7 nucleotides align to TRBD1. The V segment lost 2 bases and the J segment 2 bases; nucleotides outside the gene matches: 2. Per the germline V gene, CDR1 is SGHTA and CDR2 is FQGTGA. This CDR3 is built from 15 residues.

This chain joins TRBV4-1 and TRBJ1-1, with 8 bases aligning to TRBD1. Germline CDR1 MGHRA, CDR2 YSYEKL. The CDR3 length is 15 residues. V was clipped by 5 bases and J by 4 bases; unmatched bases: 9. The CDR3 coding sequence is TGCGCCAGCAGCGTCCGGACAGGGCGTAGCACTGAAGCTTTCTTT. Its protein is CASSVRTGRSTEAFF.

This chain links TRBV19 with TRBJ1-1; no firm D call. The CDR3 is 12 residues long. Trimming left V 7 bases short and J 4 bases short, with 10 bases between. Germline V gene lookup returns CDR1 LNHDA and CDR2 SQIVND (reference sequence). The CDR3 DNA is TGTGCCAGTAATTCGGTTGGCACTGAAGCTTTCTTT. Amino acid sequence: CASNSVGTEAFF.

In its sample, this clone was seen once. V gene TRBV12-3 or TRBV12-4 combines with J gene TRBJ1-1, with D maybe TRBD1 (5 bases). The CDR3 is 12 residues long. Trimming removed 5 bases at V and 11 bases at J, with 15 bases between. As DNA, the CDR3 is TGTGCCAGCAGTCAAGGACATAGCCCGGCTTTCTTT. This gives the protein CASSQGHSPAFF.

This clone was recorded only once. The DNA for the CDR3 is TGCAGCGTGTCCGGGACAGGGGACTCTGGAAACACCATATATTTT. This translates into CSVSGTGDSGNTIYF. The chain is built from TRBV29-1 and TRBJ1-3; 10 positions match TRBD1. Germline V gene lookup returns CDR1 SQVTM and CDR2 ANQGSEA. There are 15 residues in the CDR3. J lost 0 bases, V lost 6 bases, and 5 bases had no gene match.

CDR3 residues: CASIDWSTDTQYF. The CDR3 DNA reads as TGTGCCAGCATAGACTGGAGCACAGATACGCAGTATTTT. V usage is TRBV6-6 and J usage is TRBJ2-3; D not certain. The CDR3 has 13 residues. V shed 7 bases and J shed 0 bases, with 8 bases lying between them. CDR1 MNHNY and CDR2 SVGAGI come from the germline V gene (reference sequence).

J is TRBJ2-1 and V is TRBV7-6; TRBD2 matches at 12 bases. V was pared by 5 bases and J by 9 bases, with 11 bases of the junction left unmatched. Germline lookup yields CDR1 SGHVS and CDR2 FNYEAQ. There are 16 residues in the CDR3. The DNA for the CDR3 is TGTGCCAGCAGCCGTTCCCGACTAGCGGGAGAGTCTGAGCAGTTCTTC. Translating gives CASSRSRLAGESEQFF.

The rearrangement joins TRBV4-1 to TRBJ1-2; D gene ambiguous. The CDR3 totals 15 residues. The V gene lost 3 bases and the J gene lost 2 bases, with 13 bases spanning the gap. CDR1 MGHRA and CDR2 YSYEKL come from the germline V gene. The CDR3 DNA reads as TGCGCCAGCAGCCATAGAGGGCCTCAAAACTATGGCTACACCTTC. Protein: CASSHRGPQNYGYTF.

The rearrangement joins TRBV7-9 to TRBJ2-7; the match to TRBD1 covers 9 bases. CDR1 is SEHNR, CDR2 FQNEAQ, per germline (reference sequence). This CDR3 comprises 14 residues. J was trimmed by 5 bases and V by 5 bases; bases with no gene match: 7. CDR3 loop: CASSESWDRDEQYF. The CDR3 DNA follows: TGTGCCAGCAGCGAATCGTGGGACAGGGACGAGCAGTACTTC.